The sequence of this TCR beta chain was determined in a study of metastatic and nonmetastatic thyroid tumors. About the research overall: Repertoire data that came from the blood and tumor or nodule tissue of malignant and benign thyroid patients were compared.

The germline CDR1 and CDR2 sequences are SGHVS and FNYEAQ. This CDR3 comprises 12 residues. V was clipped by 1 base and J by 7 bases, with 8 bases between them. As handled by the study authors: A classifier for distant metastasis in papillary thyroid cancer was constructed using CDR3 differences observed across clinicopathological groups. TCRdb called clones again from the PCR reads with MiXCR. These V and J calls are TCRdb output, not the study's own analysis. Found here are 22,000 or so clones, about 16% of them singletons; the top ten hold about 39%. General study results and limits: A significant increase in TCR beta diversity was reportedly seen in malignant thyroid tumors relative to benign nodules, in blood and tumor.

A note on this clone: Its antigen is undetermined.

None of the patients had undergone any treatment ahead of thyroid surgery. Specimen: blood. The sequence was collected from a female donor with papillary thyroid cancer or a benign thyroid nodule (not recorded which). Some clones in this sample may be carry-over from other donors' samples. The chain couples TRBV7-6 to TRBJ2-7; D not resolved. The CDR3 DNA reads TGTGCCAGCAGCTTAGTTCTTGGGGAGCAGTACTTC. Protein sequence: CASSLVLGEQYF.